These 11 T cell receptor beta chains were sequenced from one sample in a study of blood T cell repertoires in COVID-19. Using immunoSEQ multiplex PCR, the repertoire was profiled, and TCRdb retains in-frame clones only, with some absent. The sample yields 100,000 to 150,000 clones, under 95% seen once. Specimen: peripheral blood. The receptors were sampled from a man aged 50 or older with active COVID-19.

A word on this clone: At one end the junction does not follow the germline gene, possibly because of a read error. The chain couples TRBV5-1 to TRBJ1-1, with D hard to call. CDR1 and CDR2 (germline): SGHRS, YFSETQ. CDR3 size: 13 residues. CDR3 DNA sequence: TGCGCCAGCACCTTGGGAGGGAACACTGAAGCTTTCTTT. It codes for CASTLGGNTEAFF. The full variable domain, rest sourced from reference TRBV5-1 and TRBJ1-1, is KAGVTQTPRYLIKTRGQQVTLSCSPISGHRSVSWYQQTPGQGLQFLFEYFSETQRNKGNFPGRFSGRQFSNSRSEMNVSTLELGDSALYLCASTLGGNTEAFFGQGTRLTVV.

The chain combines TRBV23-1 with TRBJ2-5, with a tentative D call TRBD2 (6 bases). TRBV23-1 carries the ORF label, with uncertain function. Trimming stripped 7 bases from V and 2 bases from J, with 14 bases between. The CDR3 has 14 amino acids. In nucleotides, the CDR3 is TGCGCCAGCAAGGCCGGGGGACCACAAGAGACCCAGTACTTC. Amino acids: CASKAGGPQETQYF.

The genes are TRBV4-1 and TRBJ2-1, with 10 positions matching TRBD2. Trimming took 0 bases from V and 7 from J; bases not matched to a gene: 15. Per the germline V gene, CDR1 is MGHRA and CDR2 is YSYEKL. CDR3 length equals 19 residues. The CDR3 sequence: CASSQDPVGTSVLGNEQFF. The CDR3 DNA reads TGCGCCAGCAGCCAAGATCCGGTCGGGACTAGCGTATTGGGGAATGAGCAGTTCTTC.

The CDR3 is CASSPVYTPGDYGYTF. Written as DNA, the CDR3 is TGTGCCAGCTCACCAGTCTACACCCCAGGGGACTATGGCTACACCTTC. This chain uses TRBV18 with TRBJ1-2; tentatively, D is TRBD1 (6 bases). Germline lookup yields CDR1 KGHSH and CDR2 LQKENI. The CDR3 sequence is 16 residues long. Trimming shortened V by 2 bases and J by 3 bases, and 16 bases separated the two germline ends.

The V and J genes are TRBV29-1 and TRBJ2-1; possible D gene TRBD2, 7 bases. Trimming shortened V by 7 bases and J by 4 bases, and 14 bases separated the two germline ends. Germline V gene sequence: CDR1 SQVTM, CDR2 ANQGSEA. This CDR3 has 13 residues. This chain's CDR3 is CSGGGDTYNEQFF. The CDR3, as DNA: TGCAGCGGGGGAGGGGACACTTACAATGAGCAGTTCTTC.

This clone occurred once. CDR3 region: CSASLPNEKLFF. The CDR3 bases are TGCAGTGCTAGTCTTCCGAATGAAAAACTGTTTTTT. This rearrangement joins TRBV20-1 to TRBJ1-4; D remains unclear. The germline gives CDR1 DFQATT, CDR2 SNEGSKA (reference sequence). Trimming left V 3 bases short and J 5 bases short, with 7 bases between. The length of the CDR3 is 12 residues.

V is TRBV7-8 and J is TRBJ1-1, with D maybe TRBD1 (6 bases). The germline V gene encodes CDR1 SGHVS and CDR2 FQNEAQ. This CDR3 is built from 13 residues. V lost 3 bases to trimming and J lost 4 bases, with 9 bases between them. CDR3 sequence: CASSFTGTTEAFF. Here the CDR3 DNA reads TGTGCCAGCAGCTTTACAGGGACCACTGAAGCTTTCTTT.

The genes are TRBV12-3 or TRBV12-4 and TRBJ2-7, with D perhaps TRBD1 (5 bases). Between the trimmed V and J ends, which lost 6 bases and 2 bases, there was a span of 11 bases. The CDR3 runs 13 residues. CDR3 region: CASRLTGTYEQYF. DNA of the CDR3: TGTGCCAGCAGACTAACAGGTACCTACGAGCAGTACTTC.

CDR3 DNA: TGTGCCAGCACTAACTTTTGGGGAGCCATATATTTT. Its protein product is CASTNFWGAIYF. The chain carries TRBV3-1 (or the pseudogene TRBV3-2) and TRBJ1-3; D unresolved. The CDR3 has 12 residues. From germline, CDR1 is LGHDT and CDR2 YNNKEL (reference sequence). The V and J ends lost 7 bases and 11 bases respectively, with 15 bases between them.

V and J are TRBV3-1 (or the pseudogene TRBV3-2) and TRBJ1-6, with D hard to call. The CDR3 has 16 residues. The germline V gene encodes CDR1 LGHDT and CDR2 YNNKEL (reference sequence). With 4 bases removed from V and 7 bases from J, the gap between germline ends came to 17 bases. The CDR3 is CASSRGPPTRNSPLHF. The CDR3 DNA reads as TGTGCCAGCAGCCGCGGACCCCCAACTAGGAATTCACCCCTCCACTTT.

The chain links TRBV13 to TRBJ2-5; TRBD2 might be the D (7 bases). CDR1 is PRHDT, CDR2 FYEKMQ, per germline (reference sequence). V was clipped by 5 bases and J by 5 bases, with 24 bases between them. The CDR3 contains 17 residues. CDR3 DNA: TGTGCCAGCAGCCGCGGGCGGGGGACTACCACAGGGGAGACCCAGTACTTC. Its translation is CASSRGRGTTTGETQYF.